This T cell receptor beta chain originates from a study of tumor T cells in aggressive B-cell lymphoma (dated by TCRdb to about 2017). Libraries came from the immunoSEQ multiplex PCR assay. TCRdb stores this immuneACCESS table with in-frame sequences only. Part of the clones is absent; in the studies checked, under half of the shortfall reflects unresolved V genes, and no reason is known for the rest. For this sample there are 5,100 or so clones; roughly 90% appear just once. Clones ranked in the top ten supply about 5.2% of the sample. This clone was seen just once. Which antigen it targets is not known. Base qualities were left out, and no much larger clone turns up one base away. Taken from the germline V gene, the CDR1 and CDR2 loops are SQVTM and ANQGSEA. V has 4 bases trimmed and J has 8 bases trimmed; junction bases matching no gene number 9. The CDR3 holds 13 amino acids from the cysteine to the phenylalanine. The kept DNA is CDR3 alone, 39 bases in frame from the first base.

This sequence uses TRBV29-1 and TRBJ1-2, and 8 junction bases match TRBD1. The sequenced sample was tumor tissue. The receptor comes from an adult with diffuse large B cell lymphoma. The CDR3 has the sequence CSVGGQVLGGYTF. Read as DNA, the sequence is TGCAGCGTTGGGGGACAGGTCCTGGGGGGCTACACCTTC.